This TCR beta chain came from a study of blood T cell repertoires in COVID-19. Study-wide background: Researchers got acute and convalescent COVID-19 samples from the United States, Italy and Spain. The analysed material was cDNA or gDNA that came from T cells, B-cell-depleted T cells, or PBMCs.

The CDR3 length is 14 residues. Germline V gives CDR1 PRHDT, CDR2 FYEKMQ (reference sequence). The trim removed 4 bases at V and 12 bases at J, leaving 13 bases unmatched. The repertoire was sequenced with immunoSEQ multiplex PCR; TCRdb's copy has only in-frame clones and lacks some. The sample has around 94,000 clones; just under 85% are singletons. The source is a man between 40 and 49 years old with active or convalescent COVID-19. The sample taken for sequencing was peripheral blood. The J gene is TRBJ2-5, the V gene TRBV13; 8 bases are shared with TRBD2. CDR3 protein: CASSSGLDRSGEYF. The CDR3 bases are TGTGCCAGCAGCTCGGGACTAGATCGGAGCGGAGAGTACTTC. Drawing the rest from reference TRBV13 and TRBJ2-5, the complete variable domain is AAGVIQSPRHLIKEKRETATLKCYPIPRHDTVYWYQQGPGQDPQFLISFYEKMQSDKGSIPDRFSAQQFSDYHSELNMSSLELGDSALYFCASSSGLDRSGEYFGPGTRLLVL.